A selection of T cell receptor beta chains follows, all from one sample in a study of STAT5B mutations in CD4+ large granular lymphocyte leukemia. The assay was immunoSEQ multiplex PCR, and TCRdb's table has in-frame clones only and misses some. The sample records 20,000 to 25,000 clones, about 80% being singletons. Sequencing was carried out using CD4+ T cells from blood buffy coats. Receptors were obtained from a human donor in good health. The CDR3 runs from the conserved cysteine through the conserved F or W. A D gene is named only where the DNA matches it firmly. Clone size is given for some rows only: seen once, a few or many times, or a class if the clone is expanded.

V gene	clone size	D gene	J gene	CDR3 protein	CDR3 DNA
TRBV7-9	few	-	TRBJ2-3	CASSLQGDTQYF	TGTGCCAGCAGCTTGCAGGGAGATACGCAGTATTTT
TRBV19	once	-	TRBJ1-5	CASSRGWRAGNQPQHF	TGTGCCAGTAGTAGGGGATGGAGGGCAGGCAATCAGCCCCAGCATTTT
TRBV9	few	-	TRBJ2-1	CASSSTINNEQFF	TGTGCCAGCAGCTCTACGATTAACAATGAGCAGTTCTTC
TRBV6-5	-	-	TRBJ1-1	CASSYAQSTEAFF	TGTGCCAGCAGTTACGCCCAGAGCACCGAAGCTTTCTTT
TRBV7-9	-	-	TRBJ1-3	CASSRTGLSGNTIYF	TGTGCCAGCAGCCGCACAGGGCTCTCTGGAAACACCATATATTTT
TRBV5-4	-	TRBD2	TRBJ2-3	CASSPLAGGPADTQYF	TGTGCCAGCAGCCCGTTGGCGGGGGGGCCGGCAGATACGCAGTATTTT
TRBV18	once	-	TRBJ1-5	CASSDSLNQPQHF	TGTGCCAGCTCGGACAGCCTCAATCAGCCCCAGCATTTT
TRBV19	few	TRBD1	TRBJ2-2	CASSPREQGTGELFF	TGTGCCAGTAGTCCAAGGGAACAGGGGACCGGGGAGCTGTTTTTT
TRBV10-3	once	-	TRBJ2-2	CAISVLGAGTGELFF	TGTGCCATCAGTGTTCTGGGGGCGGGCACCGGGGAGCTGTTTTTT
TRBV28	-	-	TRBJ1-5	CASSLNPDRHNQPQHF	TGTGCCAGCAGCCTCAATCCTGACAGGCACAATCAGCCCCAGCATTTT
TRBV4-1	few	-	TRBJ1-2	CASSQVGTNYGYTF	TGCGCCAGCAGCCAAGTGGGAACTAACTATGGCTACACCTTC
TRBV5-1	few	-	TRBJ1-5	CASSSQPETSVKHF	TGCGCCAGCAGCTCCCAACCGGAGACATCAGTGAAGCATTTT
TRBV28	-	TRBD1	TRBJ2-7	CASATMGQATYEQYF	TGTGCCAGCGCGACCATGGGACAGGCGACCTACGAGCAGTACTTC
TRBV10-3	few	TRBD2	TRBJ2-7	CAISVGTSSPEQYF	TGTGCCATCAGTGTGGGGACTAGCTCCCCCGAGCAGTACTTC
TRBV5-4	-	-	TRBJ2-1	CASSPRPYNEQFF	TGTGCCAGCAGCCCACGCCCCTACAATGAGCAGTTCTTC
TRBV15	-	-	TRBJ2-3	CATSGAGANTDTQYF	TGTGCCACCAGCGGCGCGGGCGCCAACACAGATACGCAGTATTTT
TRBV28	-	-	TRBJ1-5	CASSFLNTNDQPQHF	TGTGCCAGCAGTTTTTTGAACACTAACGATCAGCCCCAGCATTTT
TRBV11-2	-	-	TRBJ2-3	CASSLSHKGGSTDTQYF	TGTGCCAGCAGCTTAAGCCACAAGGGGGGGTCCACAGATACGCAGTATTTT